Each of the 4 T cell receptor beta chains below was sequenced from the same sample in a study of T cell responses to AZD1222 COVID-19 vaccine. TCRdb's copy holds only in-frame clones and misses some; the assay was immunoSEQ multiplex PCR. Of approximately 60,000 clones in the sample, around 85% were seen once. The input for sequencing was peripheral blood, taken on day 0 of MenACWY control vaccination. The receptors come from an adult in good health.

This chain connects TRBV5-1 to TRBJ2-7, with 9 bases fitting TRBD2. This CDR3 region has 16 residues. Trimming at V came to 4 bases and at J to 3 bases, leaving 11 bases not matched to a gene. In germline, CDR1 is SGHRS, CDR2 YFSETQ. CDR3 sequence (DNA): TGCGCCAGCAGCCCCCTGGATAGCGGGAGCCTCTACGAGCAGTACTTC. Protein product: CASSPLDSGSLYEQYF.

The chain uses TRBV5-1 and TRBJ1-3, with 11 bases lining up with TRBD1. Germline V lookup: CDR1 SGHRS, CDR2 YFSETQ. Losses at the gene ends were 3 bases for V and 2 bases for J; bases not matched to a gene: 1. CDR3 size: 15 residues. CDR3 residues: CASSWTGGTGNTIYF. In DNA, the CDR3 is TGCGCCAGCAGCTGGACAGGGGGCACTGGAAACACCATATATTTT.

The V call is TRBV7-2, the J call TRBJ1-2, with D possibly being TRBD1 (6 bases). Trimming stripped 4 bases from V and 8 bases from J, with 14 bases between. CDR3 length: 13 amino acids. The germline CDR1 and CDR2 sequences are SGHTA and FQGNSA. CDR3 region: CASSSQGYGGYTF. CDR3 nucleotides: TGTGCCAGCAGCTCACAGGGATACGGCGGCTACACCTTC.

J is TRBJ2-7 and V is TRBV15, with D uncertain. The CDR3 loop spans 13 amino acids. CDR1 LNHNV and CDR2 YYDKDF come from the germline V gene (reference sequence). V dropped 2 bases and J dropped 0 bases, with 5 bases sitting between them. CDR3 sequence reads: CATSRFGSYEQYF. In DNA, the CDR3 is TGTGCCACCAGCAGATTTGGCTCCTACGAGCAGTACTTC.